This is a list of T cell receptor beta chains from one sample in a study of T-cell reconstitution after alpha-beta-depleted transplantation in children. TCRdb independently ran MiXCR on the PCR reads; one entry per CDR3 protein. The data contain around 490,000 distinct CDR3 sequences, approximately 10% of them seen just once; the ten biggest clones take up 13% to 15%. Sample: PBMCs, mostly from graft donor cells, taken 180 days after TCRalphabeta/CD19-depleted stem cell transplant. The source of these receptors is a female patient aged 2-10 years who had a stem cell transplant for aplastic anemia, so the T cells may come from the graft donor. CDR3s include the opening cysteine and the closing phenylalanine or tryptophan. D genes are given only for firm matches. The size of a clone is reported for some rows only, either as once, few or many, or as a class for expanded clones.

D gene	J gene	clone size	V gene	CDR3 protein	CDR3 DNA
NA	TRBJ2-3	few	TRBV7-9	CASSLRVGENTDTQYF	TGTGCCAGCAGCCTAAGAGTGGGAGAGAACACAGATACGCAGTATTTT
TRBD1	TRBJ2-5	many	TRBV7-3	CASSSDRGETQYF	TGTGCCAGCAGCTCGGACAGGGGAGAGACCCAGTACTTC
NA	TRBJ1-4	few	TRBV27	CASSRRDSNEKLFF	TGTGCCAGCAGTCGCCGTGACAGTAATGAAAAACTGTTTTTT
NA	TRBJ2-5	few	TRBV5-1	CASSWTAHYQETQYF	TGCGCCAGCAGCTGGACGGCACATTACCAAGAGACCCAGTACTTC
TRBD1	TRBJ1-5	few	TRBV4-3	CASSQDHGQGLLPQHF	TGCGCCAGCAGCCAAGATCACGGACAGGGGTTATTGCCCCAGCATTTT
NA	TRBJ1-3	NA	TRBV29-1	CSVEDSLSGNTIYF	TGCAGCGTTGAAGACAGTCTCTCTGGAAACACCATATATTTT
NA	TRBJ1-5	NA	TRBV25-1	CASSELPFDNQPQHF	TGTGCCAGCAGTGAACTTCCATTTGACAATCAGCCCCAGCATTTT
NA	TRBJ2-5	few	TRBV9	CASSVAGGLETQYF	TGTGCCAGCAGCGTAGCTGGGGGTTTGGAGACCCAGTACTTC
NA	TRBJ2-6	few	TRBV5-1	CASRGGVINSGANVLTF	TGCGCCAGCAGGGGCGGGGTTATTAACTCTGGGGCCAACGTCCTGACTTTC
TRBD2	TRBJ2-5	few	TRBV28	CASSSPGGRQETQYF	TGTGCCAGCAGTTCGCCGGGAGGGCGGCAGGAGACCCAGTACTTC
NA	TRBJ2-3	few	TRBV2	CASSRKLARDSNTQYF	TGTGCCAGCTCGCGGAAACTGGCAAGGGACTCGAATACGCAGTATTTT
TRBD1	TRBJ2-6	few	TRBV7-9	CASNRGSGANVLTF	TGTGCCAGCAACAGGGGCTCTGGGGCCAACGTCCTGACTTTC
NA	TRBJ2-4	NA	TRBV7-2	CASSFNRWGEENIQYF	TGTGCCAGCAGCTTCAATCGGTGGGGTGAGGAAAACATTCAGTACTTC
TRBD1	TRBJ1-1	few	TRBV28	CASSLSLEGAENTEAFF	TGTGCCAGCAGTTTAAGCTTAGAGGGGGCTGAGAACACTGAAGCTTTCTTT
TRBD2	TRBJ2-6	NA	TRBV9	CASSVATKWRDYSGANVLTF	TGTGCCAGCAGCGTAGCTACAAAGTGGCGGGACTACTCTGGGGCCAACGTCCTGACTTTC
TRBD2	TRBJ2-7	NA	TRBV28	CASVPGRGGRNEQYF	TGTGCCAGCGTCCCGGGGCGTGGCGGGAGGAACGAGCAGTACTTC
TRBD1	TRBJ2-1	few	TRBV7-9	CASSRHGQGSYNEQFF	TGTGCCAGCAGCCGACACGGACAGGGCTCCTACAATGAGCAGTTCTTC
TRBD1	TRBJ2-1	few	TRBV15	CATSRGQGAKEFF	TGTGCCACCAGCAGAGGTCAGGGGGCGAAGGAGTTCTTC
NA	TRBJ1-5	NA	TRBV7-2	CASSSGWVGNQPQHF	TGTGCCAGCAGCAGCGGATGGGTGGGCAATCAGCCCCAGCATTTT
NA	TRBJ1-2	few	TRBV7-8	CASSLDRKHTYGYTF	TGTGCCAGCAGCTTAGATCGTAAACACACGTATGGCTACACCTTC
NA	TRBJ2-3	NA	TRBV11-2	CASISRRRSSTDTQYF	TGTGCCAGCATCTCCCGACGGCGGAGTAGCACAGATACGCAGTATTTT
NA	TRBJ1-1	NA	TRBV5-1	CASSLQIMNTVAFF	TGCGCCAGCAGCTTACAGATCATGAACACTGTAGCTTTCTTT
TRBD1	TRBJ2-1	few	TRBV5-1	CASTLQGAGNEQFF	TGCGCCAGCACCCTCCAGGGGGCGGGCAATGAGCAGTTCTTC
TRBD2	TRBJ2-1	NA	TRBV19	CASTHWTSPREHNEQFF	TGTGCCAGTACCCACTGGACTAGCCCTAGGGAGCACAATGAGCAGTTCTTC
TRBD1	TRBJ1-1	many	TRBV5-1	CASSPGDREIALEAFF	TGCGCCAGCAGCCCCGGGGACAGGGAAATCGCACTTGAAGCTTTCTTT
NA	TRBJ1-2	NA	TRBV5-1	CASRKWEGNGTYGYTF	TGCGCCAGCAGGAAATGGGAGGGAAACGGAACCTATGGCTACACCTTC
TRBD1	TRBJ2-1	NA	TRBV7-9	CAFGAAGGHNEQFF	TGTGCCTTTGGAGCGGCAGGGGGCCACAATGAGCAGTTCTTC
NA	TRBJ1-4	few	TRBV11-2	CASSSIPPGHPLSNEKLFF	TGTGCCAGCAGCTCAATCCCTCCGGGACATCCTCTAAGTAATGAAAAACTGTTTTTT
NA	TRBJ2-3	NA	TRBV6-5	CASSYSSRNTQYF	TGTGCCAGCAGTTACTCTTCCCGGAATACGCAGTATTTT
NA	TRBJ2-2	few	TRBV6-1	CASRLDPTGELFF	TGTGCCAGCAGACTAGATCCCACCGGGGAGCTGTTTTTT
NA	TRBJ2-3	NA	TRBV2	CARRRASFTDTQYF	TGTGCCAGGAGAAGGGCTAGCTTCACAGATACGCAGTATTTT